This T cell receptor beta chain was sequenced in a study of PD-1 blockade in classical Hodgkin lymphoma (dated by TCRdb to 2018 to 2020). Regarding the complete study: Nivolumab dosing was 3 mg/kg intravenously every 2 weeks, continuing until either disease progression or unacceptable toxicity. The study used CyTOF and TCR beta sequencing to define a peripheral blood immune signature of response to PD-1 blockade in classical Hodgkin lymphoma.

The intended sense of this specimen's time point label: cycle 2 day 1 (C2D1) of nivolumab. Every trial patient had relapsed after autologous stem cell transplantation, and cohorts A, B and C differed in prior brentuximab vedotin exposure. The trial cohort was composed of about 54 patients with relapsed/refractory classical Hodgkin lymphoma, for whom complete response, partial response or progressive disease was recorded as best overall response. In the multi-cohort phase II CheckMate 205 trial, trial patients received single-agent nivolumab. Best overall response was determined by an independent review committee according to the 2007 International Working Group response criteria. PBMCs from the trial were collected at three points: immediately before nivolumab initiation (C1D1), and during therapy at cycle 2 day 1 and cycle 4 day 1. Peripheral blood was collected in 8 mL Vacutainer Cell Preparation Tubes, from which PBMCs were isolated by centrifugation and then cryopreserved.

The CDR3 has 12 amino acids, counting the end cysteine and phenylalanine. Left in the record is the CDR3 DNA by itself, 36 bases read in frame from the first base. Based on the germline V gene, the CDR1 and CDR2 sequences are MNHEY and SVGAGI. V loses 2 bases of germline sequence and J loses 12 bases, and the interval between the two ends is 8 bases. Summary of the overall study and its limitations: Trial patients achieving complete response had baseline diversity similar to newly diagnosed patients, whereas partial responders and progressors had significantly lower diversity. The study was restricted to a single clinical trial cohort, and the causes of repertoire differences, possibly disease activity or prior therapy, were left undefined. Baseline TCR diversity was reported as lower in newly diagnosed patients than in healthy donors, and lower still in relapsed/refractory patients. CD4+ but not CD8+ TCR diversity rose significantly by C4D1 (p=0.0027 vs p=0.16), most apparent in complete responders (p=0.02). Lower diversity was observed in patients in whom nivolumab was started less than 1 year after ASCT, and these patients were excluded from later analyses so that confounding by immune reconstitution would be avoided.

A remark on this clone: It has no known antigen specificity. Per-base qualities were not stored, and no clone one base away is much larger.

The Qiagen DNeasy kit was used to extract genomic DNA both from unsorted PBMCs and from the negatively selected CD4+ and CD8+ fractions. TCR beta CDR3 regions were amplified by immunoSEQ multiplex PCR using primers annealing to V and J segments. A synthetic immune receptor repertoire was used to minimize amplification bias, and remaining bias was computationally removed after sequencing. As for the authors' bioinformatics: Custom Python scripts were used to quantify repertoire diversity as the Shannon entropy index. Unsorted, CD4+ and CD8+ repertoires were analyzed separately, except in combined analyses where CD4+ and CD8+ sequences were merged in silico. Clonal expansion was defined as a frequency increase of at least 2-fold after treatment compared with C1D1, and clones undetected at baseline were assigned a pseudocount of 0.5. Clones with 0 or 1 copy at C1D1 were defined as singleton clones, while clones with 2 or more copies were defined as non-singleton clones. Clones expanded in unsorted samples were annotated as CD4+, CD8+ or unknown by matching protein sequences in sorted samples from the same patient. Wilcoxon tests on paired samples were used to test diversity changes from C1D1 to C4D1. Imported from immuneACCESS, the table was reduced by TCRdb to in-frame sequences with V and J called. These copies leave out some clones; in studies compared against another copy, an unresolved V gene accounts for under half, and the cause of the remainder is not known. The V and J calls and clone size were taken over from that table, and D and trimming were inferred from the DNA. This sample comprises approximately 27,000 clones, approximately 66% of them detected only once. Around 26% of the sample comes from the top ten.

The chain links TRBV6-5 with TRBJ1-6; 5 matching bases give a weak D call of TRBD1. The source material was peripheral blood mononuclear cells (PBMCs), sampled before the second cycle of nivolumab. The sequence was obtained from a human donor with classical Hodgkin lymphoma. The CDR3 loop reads CASSYRGGPLHF. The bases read TGTGCCAGCAGTTACCGTGGGGGACCCCTCCACTTT.